The 19 T cell receptor beta chains presented below share a single source sample, sequenced in a study of blood T cell repertoires in COVID-19. The method was immunoSEQ multiplex PCR; TCRdb's version includes in-frame clones alone and lacks a portion of them. The repertoire includes approximately 310,000 clones, about nine tenths of them detected once, and 1% sits in the top ten. Source material: peripheral blood. The source of these receptors is a middle-aged man with active or convalescent COVID-19.

The genes are TRBV9 and TRBJ2-1, with 12 bases matching TRBD2. CDR1 is SGDLS and CDR2 is YYNGEE in the germline V gene. The CDR3 runs 14 residues. V lost 3 bases, J lost 11 bases, and 6 bases stayed unmatched. The CDR3 spells CASSALTSGSQQFF. CDR3 sequence (DNA): TGTGCCAGCAGCGCGTTGACTAGCGGGAGTCAGCAGTTCTTC.

About this clone itself: The sample has other DNA sequences that encode this CDR3 too. This chain uses TRBV9 with TRBJ2-2; 11 positions agree with TRBD2. V lost 2 bases and J lost 5; bases outside the gene matches: 5. CDR1 and CDR2 (germline): SGDLS, YYNGEE. The length of the CDR3 is 16 residues. The CDR3 DNA follows: TGTGCCAGCAGCGTTAGCGGGAGGGCGGGGACCGGGGAGCTGTTTTTT. Its protein product is CASSVSGRAGTGELFF.

The chain couples TRBV9 to TRBJ2-1, with TRBD2 matching 7 bases. V was pared by 2 bases and J by 0 bases, with 8 bases of the junction left unmatched. Germline V gene sequence: CDR1 SGDLS, CDR2 YYNGEE. This CDR3 comprises 17 residues. CDR3 in amino acids: CASSVGGYSASYNEQFF. CDR3 nucleotides: TGTGCCAGCAGCGTGGGGGGGTACAGTGCCTCCTACAATGAGCAGTTCTTC. The full variable domain, completed using reference TRBV9 and TRBJ2-1, is DSGVTQTPKHLITATGQRVTLRCSPRSGDLSVYWYQQSLDQGLQFLIQYYNGEERAKGNILERFSAQQFPDLHSELNLSSLELGDSALYFCASSVGGYSASYNEQFFGPGTRLTVL.

CDR3 sequence: CASSYGGYNSPLHF. The DNA of the CDR3 is TGTGCCAGCAGTTACGGAGGGTATAATTCACCCCTCCACTTT. The chain couples TRBV6-2 or TRBV6-3 to TRBJ1-6; D is unresolved. V was shortened by 2 bases and J by 4 bases, with 6 bases between the two germline ends. The CDR3 covers 14 residues. CDR1 is MNHEY, CDR2 SVGEGT, per germline.

The genes are TRBV4-1 and TRBJ2-3; TRBD2 agrees at 8 bases. This CDR3 has 14 residues. With 7 bases clipped from V and 2 bases from J, the junction kept 5 bases outside the gene matches. Germline loops: CDR1 MGHRA, CDR2 YSYEKL. The CDR3 DNA reads TGCGCCAGCACTACGGGAGGGAACACAGATACGCAGTATTTT. Protein: CASTTGGNTDTQYF.

The rearrangement joins TRBV11-2 to TRBJ2-7; D might be TRBD2 (5 bases). V was pared by 3 bases and J by 3 bases, with 12 bases between. This CDR3 spans 14 amino acids. The germline gives CDR1 SGHAT, CDR2 FQNNGV. The CDR3: CASSFFGDSYEQYF. For the CDR3, the DNA is TGTGCCAGCAGCTTTTTCGGGGATAGCTACGAGCAGTACTTC.

Worth noting for this clone: The junction departs from germline at one end; a sequencing error may be responsible. The J gene is TRBJ2-5, the V gene TRBV18; 9 bases align to TRBD1. The germline V gene has CDR1 KGHSH and CDR2 LQKENI. There are 12 residues in the CDR3. As DNA, the CDR3 is TGTGCCAGCTCACCATTAGGGACAGGGACCGACTTC. This sequence encodes CASSPLGTGTDF.

The rearrangement joins TRBV10-3 to TRBJ1-6; TRBD1 is a possible D gene (5 bases). The germline V gene has CDR1 ENHRY and CDR2 SYGVKD. The CDR3 totals 14 residues. V lost 6 bases and J 8 bases, leaving 14 bases between the germline ends. The CDR3 bases are TGTGCCATCAGAGCCAGGGTCGCAGATTCACCCCTCCACTTT. This sequence encodes CAIRARVADSPLHF.

The chain has TRBV28 and TRBJ1-4, with a possible D match to TRBD1 (6 bases). Deletions cut 5 bases from V and 8 bases from J, with 9 bases between. This CDR3 has 12 residues. Germline V gene sequence: CDR1 MDHEN, CDR2 SYDVKM. CDR3 sequence: CASSDRLEKLFF. The CDR3 nucleotides read TGTGCCAGCAGTGACAGGTTGGAAAAACTGTTTTTT.

The chain combines TRBV15 with TRBJ1-2, with unresolved D. CDR1 LNHNV and CDR2 YYDKDF come from the germline V gene (reference sequence). The CDR3 runs to 15 residues. Trimming pared 0 bases from V and 4 bases from J, leaving 12 bases between. The CDR3 bases are TGTGCCACCAGCAGAGATGTAAGCGGACCCTATGGCTACACCTTC. Its translation: CATSRDVSGPYGYTF.

This sequence joins TRBV9 and TRBJ2-1; a possible D gene is TRBD1 (6 bases). The germline gives CDR1 SGDLS, CDR2 YYNGEE. Trimming took 3 bases from V and 4 from J, leaving 17 bases between them. This CDR3 has 16 amino acids. The CDR3 nucleotides read TGTGCCAGCAGCGCTCAGGGGCCCTGGAAATACAATGAGCAGTTCTTC. Residues: CASSAQGPWKYNEQFF. The complete variable domain, with remaining parts taken from reference TRBV9 and TRBJ2-1, reads DSGVTQTPKHLITATGQRVTLRCSPRSGDLSVYWYQQSLDQGLQFLIQYYNGEERAKGNILERFSAQQFPDLHSELNLSSLELGDSALYFCASSAQGPWKYNEQFFGPGTRLTVL.

The V gene is TRBV4-2, the J gene TRBJ1-5; D perhaps matches TRBD1 (5 bases). Trimming stripped 1 base from V and 2 bases from J, with 9 bases between. CDR3 size: 15 residues. The germline V gene encodes CDR1 LGHNA and CDR2 YNFKEQ. The CDR3 loop is CASSQGGEGNQPQHF. In DNA, the CDR3 is TGTGCCAGCAGCCAAGGAGGGGAGGGCAATCAGCCCCAGCATTTT.

The genes are TRBV7-9 and TRBJ2-1; TRBD2 agrees at 9 bases. The V gene end was trimmed by 1 base and the J gene end by 0 bases; junction bases not matched to a gene: 4. Germline V lookup: CDR1 SEHNR, CDR2 FQNEAQ (reference sequence). This CDR3 is built from 17 residues. CDR3 residues: CASSLGVSGSSYNEQFF. The CDR3, as DNA: TGTGCCAGCAGCTTAGGGGTTAGCGGGAGCTCCTACAATGAGCAGTTCTTC.

The V call is TRBV7-2, the J call TRBJ1-2, with TRBD1 as a possible D gene (6 bases). Trimming took off 5 bases at V and 8 bases at J, with 30 bases between the two ends. Germline V CDR1 and CDR2: SGHTA, FQGNSA. This CDR3 comprises 18 residues. The CDR3 sequence is CASSPTPNYLGGERGYTF. The CDR3 DNA reads as TGTGCCAGCAGCCCAACTCCGAATTACTTAGGGGGGGAAAGGGGCTACACCTTC.

This clone was observed a handful of times. The chain uses TRBV19 and TRBJ1-5; no clear D gene. Trimming removed 5 bases at V and 7 bases at J, with 12 bases between. Germline assignment: CDR1 LNHDA and CDR2 SQIVND (reference sequence). The CDR3 length is 13 residues. The CDR3 region is CASSWTPDQPQHF. The CDR3 coding sequence is TGTGCCAGTAGTTGGACTCCCGACCAGCCCCAGCATTTT. The full variable domain, in which reference TRBV19 and TRBJ1-5 provide the parts outside the CDR3, is DGGITQSPKYLFRKEGQNVTLSCEQNLNHDAMYWYRQDPGQGLRLIYYSQIVNDFQKGDIAEGYSVSREKKESFPLTVTSAQKNPTAFYLCASSWTPDQPQHFGDGTRLSIL.

V and J are TRBV24-1 and TRBJ2-3; 10 positions match TRBD2. Per the germline V gene, CDR1 is KGHDR and CDR2 is SFDVKD. The CDR3 runs to 17 residues. V lost 7 bases, J lost 4 bases, and 13 bases stayed unmatched. The CDR3 DNA reads as TGTGCCACCAGGGGGGCAGTAGGGACTAGCGTCCCAGATACGCAGTATTTT. It specifies CATRGAVGTSVPDTQYF.

V is TRBV6-5 and J is TRBJ1-3; 7 bases are a match to TRBD1. This CDR3 has 15 amino acids. V gave up 5 bases and J gave up 4 bases; unmatched junction bases: 8. Per the germline V gene, CDR1 is MNHEY and CDR2 is SVGAGI. CDR3 DNA sequence: TGTGCCAGCAGTCTACAACAGGGGATCGGAAACACCATATATTTT. Its protein product is CASSLQQGIGNTIYF.

For this clone: Other nucleotide sequences in the sample specify the same CDR3. The rearrangement links TRBV19 to TRBJ1-6; D is undetermined. The CDR3 has 14 amino acids. The germline V gene has CDR1 LNHDA and CDR2 SQIVND (reference sequence). V lost 2 bases to trimming and J lost 5 bases, with 7 bases between them. CDR3 bases: TGTGCCAGTAGTATATCGGGGAATAATTCACCCCTCCACTTT. It codes for CASSISGNNSPLHF.

The chain combines TRBV7-3 with TRBJ1-1, with D maybe TRBD1 (5 bases). CDR3 length: 16 residues. Germline CDR1 SGHTA, CDR2 FQGTGA. Trimming took 1 base from V and 3 from J, leaving 15 bases between them. CDR3 sequence reads: CASSLMGGVSYTEAFF. The CDR3 DNA follows: TGTGCCAGCAGCTTAATGGGGGGTGTGAGTTACACTGAAGCTTTCTTT.